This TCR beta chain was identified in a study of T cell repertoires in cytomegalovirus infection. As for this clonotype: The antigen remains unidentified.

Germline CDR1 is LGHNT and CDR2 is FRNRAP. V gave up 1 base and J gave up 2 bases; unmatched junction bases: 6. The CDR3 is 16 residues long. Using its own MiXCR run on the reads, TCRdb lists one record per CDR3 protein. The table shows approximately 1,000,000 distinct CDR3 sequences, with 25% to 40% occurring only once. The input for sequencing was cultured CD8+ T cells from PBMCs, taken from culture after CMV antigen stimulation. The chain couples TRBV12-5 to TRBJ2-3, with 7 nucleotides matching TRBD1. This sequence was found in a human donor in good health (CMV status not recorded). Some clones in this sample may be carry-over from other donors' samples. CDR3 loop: CASGLEGDRYTDTQYF. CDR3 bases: TGTGCTAGTGGTTTGGAAGGGGACAGATACACAGATACGCAGTATTTT.